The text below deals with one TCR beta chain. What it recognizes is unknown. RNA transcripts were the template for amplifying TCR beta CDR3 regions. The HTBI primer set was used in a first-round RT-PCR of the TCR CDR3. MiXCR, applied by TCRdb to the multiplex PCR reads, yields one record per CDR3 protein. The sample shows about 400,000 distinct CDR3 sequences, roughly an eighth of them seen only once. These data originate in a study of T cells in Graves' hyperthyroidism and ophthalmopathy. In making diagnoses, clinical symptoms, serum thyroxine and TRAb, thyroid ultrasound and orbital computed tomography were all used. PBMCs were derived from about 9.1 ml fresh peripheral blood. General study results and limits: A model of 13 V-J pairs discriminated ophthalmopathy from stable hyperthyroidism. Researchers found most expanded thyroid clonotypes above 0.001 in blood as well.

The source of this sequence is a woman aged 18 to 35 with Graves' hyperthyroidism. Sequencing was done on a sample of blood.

CDR3 sequence: CASSGGRNSNQPQHF. CDR3 nucleotide sequence: TGTGCCAGCAGCGGGGGTAGAAATAGCAATCAGCCCCAGCATTTT. V and J are TRBV7-8 and TRBJ1-5, with D perhaps matching TRBD1 (5 bases). Germline V CDR1 and CDR2: SGHVS, FQNEAQ. The V gene lost 5 bases and the J gene lost 0 bases, with 11 bases spanning the gap. The CDR3 runs 15 residues.